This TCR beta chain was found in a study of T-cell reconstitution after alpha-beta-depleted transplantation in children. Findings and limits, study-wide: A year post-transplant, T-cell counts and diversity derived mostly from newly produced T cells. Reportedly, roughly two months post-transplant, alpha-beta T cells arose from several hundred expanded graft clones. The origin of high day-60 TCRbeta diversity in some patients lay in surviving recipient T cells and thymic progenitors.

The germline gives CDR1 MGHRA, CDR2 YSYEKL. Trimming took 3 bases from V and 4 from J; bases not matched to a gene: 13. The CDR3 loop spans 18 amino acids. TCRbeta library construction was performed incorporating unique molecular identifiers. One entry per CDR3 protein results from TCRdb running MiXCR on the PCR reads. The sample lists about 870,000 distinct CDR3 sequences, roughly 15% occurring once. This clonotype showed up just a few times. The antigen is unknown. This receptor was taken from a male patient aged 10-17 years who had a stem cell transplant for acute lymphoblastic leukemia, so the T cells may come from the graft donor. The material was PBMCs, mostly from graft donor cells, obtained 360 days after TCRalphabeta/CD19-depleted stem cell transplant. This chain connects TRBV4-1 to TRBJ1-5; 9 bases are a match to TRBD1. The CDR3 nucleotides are TGCGCCAGCAGCCACCCCAAACGACAGGGGGTCCTGAATCAGCCCCAGCATTTT. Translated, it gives CASSHPKRQGVLNQPQHF.